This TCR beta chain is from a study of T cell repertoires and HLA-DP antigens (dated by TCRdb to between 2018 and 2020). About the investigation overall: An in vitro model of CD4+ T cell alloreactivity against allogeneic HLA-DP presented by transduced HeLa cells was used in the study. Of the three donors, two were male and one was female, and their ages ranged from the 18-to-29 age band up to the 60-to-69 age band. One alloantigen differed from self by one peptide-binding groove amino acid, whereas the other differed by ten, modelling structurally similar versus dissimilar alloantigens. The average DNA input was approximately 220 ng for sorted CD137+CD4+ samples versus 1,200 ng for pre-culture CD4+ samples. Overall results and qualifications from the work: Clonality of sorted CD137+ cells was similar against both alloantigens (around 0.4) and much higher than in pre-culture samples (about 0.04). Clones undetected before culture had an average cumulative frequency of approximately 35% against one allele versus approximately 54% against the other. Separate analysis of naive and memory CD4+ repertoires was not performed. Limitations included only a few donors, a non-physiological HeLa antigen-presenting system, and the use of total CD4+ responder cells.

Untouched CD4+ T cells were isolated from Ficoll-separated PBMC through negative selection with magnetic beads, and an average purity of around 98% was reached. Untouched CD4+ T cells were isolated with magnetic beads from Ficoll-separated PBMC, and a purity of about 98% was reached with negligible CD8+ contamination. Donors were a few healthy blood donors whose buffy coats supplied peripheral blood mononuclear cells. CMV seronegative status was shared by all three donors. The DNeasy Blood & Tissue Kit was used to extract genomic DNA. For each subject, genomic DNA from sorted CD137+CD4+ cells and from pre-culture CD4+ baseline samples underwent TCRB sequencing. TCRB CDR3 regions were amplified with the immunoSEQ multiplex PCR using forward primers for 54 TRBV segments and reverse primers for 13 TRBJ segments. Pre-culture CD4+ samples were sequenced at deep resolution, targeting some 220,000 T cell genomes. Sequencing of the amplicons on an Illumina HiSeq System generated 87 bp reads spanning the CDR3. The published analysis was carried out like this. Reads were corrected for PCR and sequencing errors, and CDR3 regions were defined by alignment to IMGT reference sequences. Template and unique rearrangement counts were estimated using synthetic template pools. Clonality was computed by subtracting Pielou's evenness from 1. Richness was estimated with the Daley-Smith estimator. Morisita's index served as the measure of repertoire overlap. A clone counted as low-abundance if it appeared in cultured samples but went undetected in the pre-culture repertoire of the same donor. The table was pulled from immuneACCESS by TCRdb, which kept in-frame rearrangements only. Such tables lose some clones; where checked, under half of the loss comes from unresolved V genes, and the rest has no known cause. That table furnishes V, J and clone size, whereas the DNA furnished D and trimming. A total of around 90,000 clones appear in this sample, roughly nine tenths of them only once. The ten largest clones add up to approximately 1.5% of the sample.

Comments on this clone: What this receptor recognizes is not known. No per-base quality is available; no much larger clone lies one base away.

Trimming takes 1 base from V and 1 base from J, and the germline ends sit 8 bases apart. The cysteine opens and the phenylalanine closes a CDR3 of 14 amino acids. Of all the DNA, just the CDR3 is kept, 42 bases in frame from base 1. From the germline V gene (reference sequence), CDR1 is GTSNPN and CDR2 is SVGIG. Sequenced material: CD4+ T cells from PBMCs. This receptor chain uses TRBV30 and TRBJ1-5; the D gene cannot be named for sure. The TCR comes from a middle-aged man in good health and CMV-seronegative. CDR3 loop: CAWSGGLSNQPQHF. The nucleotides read TGTGCCTGGAGTGGGGGTTTGAGCAATCAGCCCCAGCATTTT. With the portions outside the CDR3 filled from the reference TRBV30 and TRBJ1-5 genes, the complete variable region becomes SQTIHQWPATLVQPVGSPLSLECTVEGTSNPNLYWYRQAAGRGLQLLFYSVGIGQISSEVPQNLSASRPQDRQFILSSKKLLLSDSGFYLCAWSGGLSNQPQHFGDGTRLSIL.